The clone carrying this T cell receptor beta chain was seen ten or more times. Germline-derived CDR1 and CDR2 are LGHNA and YNFKEQ. The CDR3 spans 17 residues. With 1 base clipped from V and 0 bases from J, the junction kept 3 bases outside the gene matches. On each TCR cDNA molecule, a unique molecular identifier was present. TCRdb redid the calling of the 5' RACE reads with MiXCR, one entry per CDR3 protein. Here the sample spans about 36,000 distinct CDR3 sequences, 4% to 6% being singletons. This entry is derived from a study of spatial heterogeneity in lung cancer. In the study overall: Sequences of the beta chain were consistently detected in greater numbers than alpha-chain sequences.

The time point: sample taken at primary tumor resection. Tumor, nontumor lung or frozen PBMC supplied whole RNA that was sequenced unsorted. The donors were 70 or so patients with non-small cell lung cancer that was early-stage and untreated. The chain uses TRBV4-2 and TRBJ2-6; 7 nucleotides match TRBD2. The sample here was PBMCs, taken at surgery. The clonotype originates from a female donor with early-stage non-small cell lung cancer. CDR3 protein: CASSQGAGRSGANVLTF. The CDR3 DNA follows: TGTGCCAGCAGCCAAGGAGCGGGGCGCTCTGGGGCCAACGTCCTGACTTTC.